The clone carrying this T cell receptor (beta chain) was counted between two and nine times. Antigen: not known. Measured with immunoSEQ multiplex PCR; TCRdb has only the in-frame clones, and not every one. The table shows fewer than 90,000 clones, with more than 60% occurring only once. Losses at the gene ends were 6 bases for V and 2 bases for J; bases not matched to a gene: 7. CDR3 length: 15 residues. The germline V gene has CDR1 SGHNT and CDR2 YYREEE (reference sequence). This sample stems from a study of cytotoxic CD8 clonotypes in ibrutinib-treated CLL. Study-level background: The patient breakdown showed about ten relapsed/refractory and more than 14 treatment-naive cases, with approximately 18 IGHV unmutated.

Study-wide findings and caveats: Clonality increased at ibrutinib response and stayed stable in sustained remission. At progression, however, it fell back toward baseline. In sustained-remission versus progressing patients, sampling times differed. Patients showed higher baseline clonality than age-matched healthy donors, and it tracked circulating CD8+ T-cell counts.

Sample: PBMCs, taken after 12 months of ibrutinib treatment. The TCR sequence derives from a human donor with chronic lymphocytic leukemia. The chain joins TRBV5-4 to TRBJ1-2, with 10 bases matching TRBD1. The CDR3 loop reads CASTTGQGRNYGYTF. CDR3 nucleotide sequence: TGTGCCAGCACTACGGGACAGGGGAGGAACTATGGCTACACCTTC.